This T cell receptor beta chain came from a study of post-analysis software for immune sequencing data. Whole-study findings and limits: The study found TRBV5-6, TRBV5-1 and TRBV20-1 among five TRBV segments more frequent in patients than controls.

Presence of unique molecular identifiers characterized the TCR beta cDNA libraries. TCRdb itself ran the PCR reads through MiXCR, one entry per CDR3 protein. The data contain some 450,000 distinct CDR3 sequences, under 55% of them seen just once; the ten biggest clones take up about 12%. This clonotype came up a few times. Its antigen is as yet unknown. V was pared by 5 bases and J by 2 bases, with 10 bases between. Germline CDR1 DFQATT, CDR2 SNEGSKA (reference sequence). CDR3 size: 13 residues. The receptor was isolated from a girl between 10 and 17 years old with multiple sclerosis. Material for sequencing was blood. The chain is built from TRBV20-1 and TRBJ1-5, with D perhaps matching TRBD1 (6 bases). The CDR3 sequence is CSAVDSGNQPQHF. The CDR3 DNA is TGCAGTGCTGTGGACAGCGGCAATCAGCCCCAGCATTTT.